This TCR beta chain was recorded in a study of blood T cell repertoires in COVID-19. As for the study in general: COVID-19 samples collected from the United States, Italy and Spain covered acute and convalescent phases.

As originally analysed: Amplified reference gene primers provided the basis for estimating nucleated cell counts. Sequenced by immunoSEQ multiplex PCR; TCRdb stores in-frame clones only, minus some. For V, J and clone size, that table is used; D and trimming come from the DNA. Of approximately 62,000 clones listed, 75% to 85% were seen once; the top ten hold 15%. CDR1 is GTSNPN, CDR2 SVGIG, per germline (reference sequence). Deletions cut 0 bases from V and 1 base from J, with 3 bases between. CDR3 length: 12 residues. The sequenced sample consisted of peripheral blood. The gene calls are TRBV30 and TRBJ1-1; D remains ambiguous. The receptor comes from an elderly man with acute or convalescent COVID-19. This chain's CDR3 is CAWSVWNTEAFF. The CDR3 coding sequence is TGTGCCTGGAGTGTCTGGAACACTGAAGCTTTCTTT.